This T cell receptor beta chain was obtained from a study of identical twins. General observations from the study: Fewer insertions marked abundant cord blood beta clonotypes; young adult naive trended weakly, memory not at all. Where out-of-frame alpha sequences were twin-shared, they showed excess low generation probability. Rather than following the same donors, the conclusions depended on cross-sectional statistical analysis.

As regards this clonotype: Its matching antigen is unknown.

The CDR3 is 16 amino acids. Germline lookup yields CDR1 SGHRS and CDR2 YFSETQ. The germline V and J ends were trimmed by 3 bases and 4 bases, with 17 bases remaining between them. TCRdb re-called the 5' RACE reads through MiXCR, storing one row per CDR3 protein. The repertoire holds about 530,000 distinct CDR3 sequences, with about 20% as singletons. Separately, the same data were catalogued under a study of yellow fever vaccine responses in identical twins. From that study: Among the twins, the vaccine T cell response reportedly seemed partly convergent and partly personalized.

Source material: CD4+ T cells sorted from blood. The chain carries TRBV5-1 and TRBJ2-1, with a weak D call TRBD2 (5 bases). This clonotype originated in a woman aged 18-30 years in good health. The CDR3 DNA is TGCGCCAGCAGCTCCCTAGCCGGTAGGGATTACAATGAGCAGTTCTTC. Translated, it gives CASSSLAGRDYNEQFF.